The present TCR beta chain was sequenced within a study of blood T cells in healthy people across ages. The use of a sample-barcoded 5' primer and a J-beta primer mix characterized a second PCR of roughly 6 to 12 cycles. TCRdb processed the 5' RACE reads anew with MiXCR; each CDR3 protein has one entry. Here the sample spans about 650,000 distinct CDR3 sequences, approximately 52% being singletons. Those donating, healthy Caucasian individuals from Russia, were aged about 6 to 95. After removal of 2 bases from V and 5 bases from J, the junction contained 9 bases not matched to a gene. Germline lookup yields CDR1 KGHSH and CDR2 LQKENI. CDR3 length: 15 amino acids.

The rearrangement joins TRBV18 to TRBJ2-7, with 7 positions matching TRBD1. Sequencing was performed on blood. This sequence was found in a woman older than 75 in good health. CDR3 in DNA: TGTGCCAGCTCACCATATAGAGGGGGCATGAACGAGCAGTACTTC. Protein: CASSPYRGGMNEQYF.